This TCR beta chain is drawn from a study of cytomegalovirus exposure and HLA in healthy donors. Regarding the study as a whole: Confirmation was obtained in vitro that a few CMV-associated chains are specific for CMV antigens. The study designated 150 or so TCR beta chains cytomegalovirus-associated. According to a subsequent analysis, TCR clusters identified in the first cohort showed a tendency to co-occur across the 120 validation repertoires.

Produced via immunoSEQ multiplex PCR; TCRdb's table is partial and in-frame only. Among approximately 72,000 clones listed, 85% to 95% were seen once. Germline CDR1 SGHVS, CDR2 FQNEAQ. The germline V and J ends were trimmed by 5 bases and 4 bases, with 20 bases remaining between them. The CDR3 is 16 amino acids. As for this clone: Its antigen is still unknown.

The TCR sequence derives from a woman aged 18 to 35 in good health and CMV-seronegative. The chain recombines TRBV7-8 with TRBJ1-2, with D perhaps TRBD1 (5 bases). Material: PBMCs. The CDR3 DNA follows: TGTGCCAGCAGCCCCCGTTGGAGGGGTGGTGGCTATGGCTACACCTTC. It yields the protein CASSPRWRGGGYGYTF.